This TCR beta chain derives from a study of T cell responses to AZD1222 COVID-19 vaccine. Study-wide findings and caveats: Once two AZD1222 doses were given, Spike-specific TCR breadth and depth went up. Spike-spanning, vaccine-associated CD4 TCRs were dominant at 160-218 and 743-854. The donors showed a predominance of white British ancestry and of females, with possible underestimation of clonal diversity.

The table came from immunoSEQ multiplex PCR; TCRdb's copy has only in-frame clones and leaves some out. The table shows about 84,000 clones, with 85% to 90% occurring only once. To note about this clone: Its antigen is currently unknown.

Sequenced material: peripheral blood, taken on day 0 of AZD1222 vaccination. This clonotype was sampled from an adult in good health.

The CDR3 here is CASSPSGASGNQPQHF. The CDR3 nucleotides read TGTGCCAGCAGCCCATCAGGGGCGAGCGGCAATCAGCCCCAGCATTTT. The chain carries TRBV7-9 and TRBJ1-5, with D tentatively TRBD1 (6 bases). This CDR3 is built from 16 residues. Germline CDR1 is SEHNR and CDR2 is FQNEAQ (reference sequence). V was trimmed by 5 bases and J by 2 bases, leaving 16 bases between them.